This T cell receptor (beta chain) was captured by sequencing in a study of cytomegalovirus exposure and HLA in healthy donors. With regard to this clone: The antigen is undetermined.

Primers: 60 Vbeta forward and 13 Jbeta reverse. The authors' processing: The count from a later analysis was about 80 million unique TCR beta chains, 9.5 million to 13 million of them shared. Sequenced by immunoSEQ multiplex PCR; TCRdb stores in-frame clones only, minus some. That table is the source of V, J and clone size, and D and trimming were worked out from the DNA. The data show fewer than 250,000 clones, more than 70% seen once. Study results and limitations: Several top significant clusters appeared, in a later analysis, to be linked to common viral pathogens. Indistinguishable V segments, including TRBV6-2 and TRBV6-3, were excluded. Reports described diagnosis of cytomegalovirus status by the classifier as highly specific and sensitive.

Per germline, CDR1 GTSNPN and CDR2 SVGIG (reference sequence). Trimming took off 4 bases at V and 6 bases at J, with 16 bases between the two ends. The CDR3 contains 15 residues. What was sequenced was PBMCs. This receptor was obtained from a woman aged 35 to 49 in good health and CMV-seronegative. The gene calls are TRBV30 and TRBJ1-6, with D possibly being TRBD1 (5 bases). Here the CDR3 DNA reads TGTGCCTGGACTAGGCTACAGGCTTCTAATTCACCCCTCCACTTT. This translates into CAWTRLQASNSPLHF.